The rows below give T cell receptor beta chains drawn from one sample of a study of shared clonotypes between healthy human individuals. Here immunoSEQ multiplex PCR was the method, and the copy in TCRdb shows in-frame clones only, minus some. The sample has just over 2,000,000 clones, about 94% seen once; the top ten hold 0.85% to 1.2%. Sequenced input: naive CD8+ T cells sorted from blood. The source of these receptors is a man aged 18 to 30 in good health. The CDR3 runs from the conserved cysteine through the conserved F or W. D genes are given only for firm matches. Not every row has a clone size; where given, it reads once, few, many or a size class.

CDR3 protein	CDR3 DNA	J gene	D gene	V gene	clone size
CASATEAFF	TGTGCCAGTGCCACTGAAGCTTTCTTT	TRBJ1-1	.	TRBV19	.
CAWSVDSARYEQYF	TGTGCCTGGAGTGTAGATTCTGCCAGGTACGAGCAGTACTTC	TRBJ2-7	.	TRBV30	.
CASNGQGNQETQYF	TGTGCCAGCAATGGACAGGGAAACCAAGAGACCCAGTACTTC	TRBJ2-5	TRBD1	TRBV9	.
CASRPGTGAYNEQFF	TGTGCCAGCAGACCCGGGACAGGGGCTTACAATGAGCAGTTCTTC	TRBJ2-1	TRBD1	TRBV5-6	.
CAISAVPGQGTDTQYF	TGTGCCATCAGTGCCGTCCCGGGACAGGGAACAGATACGCAGTATTTT	TRBJ2-3	TRBD1	TRBV10-3	.
CASSTGTANHQPQHF	TGTGCCAGCAGCACCGGGACAGCAAATCACCAGCCCCAGCATTTT	TRBJ1-5	TRBD1	TRBV7-3	once
CSVDGLSTDTQYF	TGCAGCGTTGATGGACTGAGCACAGATACGCAGTATTTT	TRBJ2-3	.	TRBV29-1	.
CASSIVGPRDGNTEAFF	TGTGCCAGTAGTATAGTGGGACCCCGGGACGGGAACACTGAAGCTTTCTTT	TRBJ1-1	.	TRBV19	.
CASSLSAYYGYTF	TGTGCCAGCAGTCTGTCAGCCTACTATGGCTACACCTTC	TRBJ1-2	.	TRBV6-5	.
CASSRDGYEQYF	TGTGCCAGCAGCAGGGACGGCTACGAGCAGTACTTC	TRBJ2-7	.	TRBV21-1	once
CSVVGQGDTEAFF	TGCAGCGTGGTAGGGCAGGGAGACACTGAAGCTTTCTTT	TRBJ1-1	.	TRBV29-1	.
CASSQLAGGYNEQFF	TGTGCCAGCAGCCAACTAGCGGGGGGTTACAATGAGCAGTTCTTC	TRBJ2-1	TRBD2	TRBV4-2	once
CASSLGVLGEQYF	TGTGCCAGCAGTCTGGGGGTTCTTGGGGAGCAGTACTTC	TRBJ2-7	.	TRBV6-6	.
CASSSTGITGNTIYF	TGTGCCAGCAGTTCAACAGGGATTACTGGAAACACCATATATTTT	TRBJ1-3	.	TRBV27	.
CASSEAQAGGWGEQFF	TGTGCCAGCAGTGAAGCGCAGGCGGGAGGTTGGGGTGAGCAGTTCTTC	TRBJ2-1	TRBD2	TRBV2	.
CASSLSVFYTEAFF	TGTGCCAGCAGTTTATCGGTCTTTTACACTGAAGCTTTCTTT	TRBJ1-1	.	TRBV27	.
CASRLMNTEAFF	TGTGCCAGCAGGTTAATGAACACTGAAGCTTTCTTT	TRBJ1-1	.	TRBV11-3	.
CASSLALAGGKKPYEQYF	TGTGCCAGCAGCTTAGCACTAGCGGGGGGGAAAAAACCCTACGAGCAGTACTTC	TRBJ2-7	TRBD2	TRBV11-2	.
CASSQLQGAPGETQYF	TGCGCCAGCAGCCAGCTCCAGGGGGCGCCGGGAGAGACCCAGTACTTC	TRBJ2-5	TRBD1	TRBV4-1	once
CASGRGPGKLFF	TGTGCTAGTGGGCGCGGCCCCGGGAAGCTGTTTTTT	TRBJ2-2	.	TRBV12-5	.
CASSYSDRGAYEQYF	TGTGCCAGCAGTTACTCGGACAGGGGAGCCTACGAGCAGTACTTC	TRBJ2-7	TRBD1	TRBV6-5	.
CASSFRDSTSPLHF	TGTGCCAGCAGTTTCCGGGACAGTACTTCACCCCTCCACTTT	TRBJ1-6	TRBD1	TRBV27	.
CASSMWAGTEAFF	TGTGCCAGTAGTATGTGGGCGGGGACTGAAGCTTTCTTT	TRBJ1-1	.	TRBV19	.
CASSAGRYEQYF	TGTGCCAGCAGCGCGGGTCGATACGAGCAGTACTTC	TRBJ2-7	.	TRBV7-9	.
CASSTSGTGNEKLFF	TGTGCCAGCAGCACTTCCGGGACGGGAAATGAAAAACTGTTTTTT	TRBJ1-4	.	TRBV9	.
CASSWWGNTEAFF	TGTGCCAGCAGTTGGTGGGGAAACACTGAAGCTTTCTTT	TRBJ1-1	.	TRBV28	.
CASTLGSGELFF	TGTGCCAGCACCCTGGGTTCCGGGGAGCTGTTTTTT	TRBJ2-2	.	TRBV6-6	.
CASSDQSLSTDTQYF	TGTGCCAGCAGCGACCAGTCTCTAAGCACAGATACGCAGTATTTT	TRBJ2-3	.	TRBV9	.
CASGDIVGEKLFF	TGTGCCAGCGGCGACATAGTCGGGGAAAAACTGTTTTTT	TRBJ1-4	.	TRBV2	.
CASSSGQVSSYEQYF	TGTGCCAGCAGCAGCGGACAGGTCAGCTCCTACGAGCAGTACTTC	TRBJ2-7	TRBD1	TRBV5-6	.
CASSASGGGLASPLHF	TGTGCCAGCAGCGCCTCCGGCGGGGGCTTGGCATCACCCCTCCACTTT	TRBJ1-6	.	TRBV9	.
CANSSGGANTDTQYF	TGCGCCAACTCTTCCGGGGGGGCGAACACAGATACGCAGTATTTT	TRBJ2-3	TRBD2	TRBV5-1	.
CASSQVPGGSDYEQYF	TGCGCCAGCAGCCAAGTTCCTGGCGGGAGTGACTACGAGCAGTACTTC	TRBJ2-7	TRBD2	TRBV4-1	once
CASSLDTIATNEKLFF	TGTGCCAGCAGCTTAGATACGATTGCAACTAATGAAAAACTGTTTTTT	TRBJ1-4	.	TRBV11-2	.
CASSLERGLNTEAFF	TGTGCCAGCAGCTTGGAAAGGGGGCTGAACACTGAAGCTTTCTTT	TRBJ1-1	TRBD1	TRBV5-4	.
CASSSGQGIDTQYF	TGTGCCAGCAGCTCAGGACAGGGGATAGATACGCAGTATTTT	TRBJ2-3	TRBD1	TRBV7-3	.
CASSSLDRYNEQFF	TGTGCCAGCAGCTCTCTCGACAGATACAATGAGCAGTTCTTC	TRBJ2-1	.	TRBV7-9	.
CASSNSIGGATNEKLFF	TGTGCCAGCAGCAACTCGATCGGGGGCGCAACTAATGAAAAACTGTTTTTT	TRBJ1-4	.	TRBV28	.
CASSYAESYEQYF	TGTGCCAGCAGTTACGCCGAGTCCTACGAGCAGTACTTC	TRBJ2-7	.	TRBV6-5	once
CASSQVLTQYF	TGTGCCAGCAGCCAAGTTCTTACGCAGTATTTT	TRBJ2-3	.	TRBV14	once
CASSSGTAEKLFF	TGTGCCAGCAGCTCCGGGACAGCTGAAAAACTGTTTTTT	TRBJ1-4	TRBD1	TRBV13	.
CASSFELYEQYF	TGTGCCAGCAGCTTTGAGCTCTACGAGCAGTACTTC	TRBJ2-7	.	TRBV7-8	.
CASSETDSTDTQYF	TGTGCCAGCAGCGAGACGGATAGCACAGATACGCAGTATTTT	TRBJ2-3	.	TRBV2	.
CASSLSSGTLYNEQFF	TGTGCCAGCAGTTTATCTTCCGGGACACTTTACAATGAGCAGTTCTTC	TRBJ2-1	.	TRBV27	.
CAISDPGTGVHEQYF	TGTGCCATCAGTGACCCCGGGACAGGGGTACACGAGCAGTACTTC	TRBJ2-7	TRBD1	TRBV10-3	.
CASSSSGGAAETQYF	TGTGCCAGCAGTTCTAGCGGGGGGGCGGCTGAGACCCAGTACTTC	TRBJ2-5	TRBD2	TRBV27	.
CASSYDLNTEAFF	TGCGCCAGCAGCTACGATCTGAACACTGAAGCTTTCTTT	TRBJ1-1	.	TRBV4-1	.
CASSLDSSSGELFF	TGTGCCAGCAGCTTAGATTCCAGTTCTGGGGAGCTGTTTTTT	TRBJ2-2	.	TRBV7-9	.
CASSSFSGANVLTF	TGTGCCAGCAGCTCCTTCTCTGGGGCCAACGTCCTGACTTTC	TRBJ2-6	.	TRBV7-9	once